Listed below are T cell receptor beta chains from one sample, sequenced in a study of blood T cells in healthy people across ages. TCRdb reprocessed the 5' RACE reads via MiXCR and lists one record per CDR3 protein. Counted here are 2 million or so distinct CDR3 sequences, just under 50% occurring once; the ten biggest clones make up roughly 2.1%. Specimen: blood. The source of these receptors is a woman aged 40 to 50 in good health. The CDR3 runs from the conserved cysteine through the conserved F or W. A D gene is named only where the DNA matches it firmly. Size is stated for part of the rows, as once, few or many counts, or as a class when the clone is expanded.

d_gene,abundance,v_gene,j_gene,CDR3nt,CDR3aa
-,once,TRBV20-1,TRBJ1-5,TGCAGTTCGGCGGGGCGCAGGGATCAGCCCCAGCATTTT,CSSAGRRDQPQHF
TRBD1,-,TRBV7-2,TRBJ1-2,TGTGCCAGCAGTAGAAGTAGGACAGGGAACTATGGCTACACCTTC,CASSRSRTGNYGYTF
TRBD2,-,TRBV2,TRBJ2-3,TGTGCCAGCTTCCTTGCGGGGGGCACAGATACGCAGTATTTT,CASFLAGGTDTQYF
TRBD1,-,TRBV7-2,TRBJ2-7,TGTGCCAGCAGCAGGACAGGGACCCTCTACGAGCAGTACTTC,CASSRTGTLYEQYF
TRBD1,-,TRBV6-2/TRBV6-3,TRBJ2-7,TGTGCCAGCAGTTTCGGACAGGGCGAGAGCCACGAGCAGTACTTC,CASSFGQGESHEQYF
-,few,TRBV20-1,TRBJ1-1,TGCAGTGCTAGGGGACGGCCGAACACTGAAGCTTTCTTT,CSARGRPNTEAFF
-,-,TRBV7-3,TRBJ2-1,TGTGCCAGCAGCCCCCTCGGGGATCACTACAATGAGCAGTTCTTC,CASSPLGDHYNEQFF
TRBD1,few,TRBV5-1,TRBJ2-5,TGCGCCAGCAGCTTGGCCTTGGGACAGCTGAAAGAGACCCAGTACTTC,CASSLALGQLKETQYF
TRBD1,-,TRBV28,TRBJ2-7,TGTGCCAGCAGTTTACAGGCCGAGACAGGGGGCAACGAGCAGTACTTC,CASSLQAETGGNEQYF
TRBD2,-,TRBV7-2,TRBJ2-3,TGTGCCAGCAGCTCCTTGGCTAGCGGGGGGTACACAGATACGCAGTATTTT,CASSSLASGGYTDTQYF
-,-,TRBV15,TRBJ2-1,TGTGCCACCAGTAGAGATCGACACTTCTCCTACAATGAGCAGTTCTTC,CATSRDRHFSYNEQFF
-,-,TRBV10-3,TRBJ2-1,TGTGCCATCAGTGAAAGTAGCCCCGGCGATGAGCAGTTCTTC,CAISESSPGDEQFF
-,-,TRBV6-2/TRBV6-3,TRBJ2-1,TGTGCCAGCAGTTATAGGGTAGTCGATGAGCAGTTCTTC,CASSYRVVDEQFF
TRBD1,-,TRBV20-1,TRBJ1-1,TGCAGTGCTTCGACAGGGGAAGTAACTGAAGCTTTCTTT,CSASTGEVTEAFF
-,few,TRBV7-2,TRBJ2-5,TGTGCCAGCAGCTTCAGCATCCAAGAGACCCAGTACTTC,CASSFSIQETQYF
TRBD1,few,TRBV7-9,TRBJ2-5,TGTGCCAGCAGCCCTTTTCTCCCAGGGGGTCTCGAGACCCAGTACTTC,CASSPFLPGGLETQYF
-,-,TRBV27,TRBJ1-5,TGTGCCAGCAGCCAGAATAGCAATCAGCCCCAGCATTTT,CASSQNSNQPQHF
TRBD1,-,TRBV29-1,TRBJ2-1,TGCAGCGTTGAACGACAGGGAGCAGATGAGCAGTTCTTC,CSVERQGADEQFF
-,-,TRBV7-9,TRBJ1-5,TGTGCCAGCAGCTCCCCAAAGGAGGGGTTGAGGGGTCAGCCCCAGCATTTT,CASSSPKEGLRGQPQHF
TRBD1,-,TRBV11-2,TRBJ2-5,TGTGCCAGCAGCTCGTGGGACAGGCGTAGAGGGGTTGGACAAGAGACCCAGTACTTC,CASSSWDRRRGVGQETQYF
-,few,TRBV6-2/TRBV6-3,TRBJ2-7,TGTGCCAGCAGCCACGTGGAGATCCTCTCCTACGAGCAGTACTTC,CASSHVEILSYEQYF
-,-,TRBV27,TRBJ2-1,TGTGCCAGCAGTTTATATAATATCGGGTACAATGAGCAGTTCTTC,CASSLYNIGYNEQFF
-,few,TRBV29-1,TRBJ1-1,TGCAGCGTTGAAGAAGGGGGAACGAACACTGAAGCTTTCTTT,CSVEEGGTNTEAFF
-,-,TRBV7-2,TRBJ2-5,TGTGCCAGTTCAATTATGGCGGTCGTGGAGACCCAGTACTTC,CASSIMAVVETQYF
-,-,TRBV9,TRBJ1-1,TGTGCCAGCAGCGTAACTGGGGGCGAAGCTTTCTTT,CASSVTGGEAFF
-,-,TRBV12-3/TRBV12-4,TRBJ1-1,TGTGCCAGCAGTTTTTGGGCCATGAACACTGAAGCTTTCTTT,CASSFWAMNTEAFF
TRBD2,-,TRBV7-8,TRBJ2-3,TGTGCCAGCAGCTTAGAGGGACTAGCGGGGGTGGGGGTGACAGATACGCAGTATTTT,CASSLEGLAGVGVTDTQYF
-,-,TRBV7-3,TRBJ2-1,TGTGCCAGCAGCTTAATTGGTGGGGACCTGGGACACAATGAGCAGTTCTTC,CASSLIGGDLGHNEQFF
-,-,TRBV28,TRBJ2-1,TGTGCCAGCACCGAAAGGGGCTCCGAGCAGTTCTTC,CASTERGSEQFF
TRBD1,-,TRBV10-3,TRBJ2-3,TGTGCCATCAGAACCTGGACAGGGGCTAACACAGATACGCAGTATTTT,CAIRTWTGANTDTQYF
TRBD2,-,TRBV11-2,TRBJ2-5,TGTGCCAGCAGCTTCACTAGCGGGGGGACCCAAGAGACCCAGTACTTC,CASSFTSGGTQETQYF
-,-,TRBV28,TRBJ1-2,TGTGCCAGCATTCATGGGGGCAGCTCCTATGGCTACACCTTC,CASIHGGSSYGYTF
TRBD2,-,TRBV4-2,TRBJ2-1,TGTGCCAGCAGCCAAGGTAGCGGGGGGGCAAACTACAATGAGCAGTTCTTC,CASSQGSGGANYNEQFF
-,-,TRBV27,TRBJ1-2,TGTGCCAGCAGTTTGTCGGCAGTCAGGTCTGCTGGCTACACCTTC,CASSLSAVRSAGYTF
-,-,TRBV4-3,TRBJ1-2,TGCGCCAGCAGCCTAGTTACAACAGGGCCGGATGGCTACACCTTC,CASSLVTTGPDGYTF
-,few,TRBV24-1,TRBJ1-2,TGTGCCGCCAGTGACTGGACGGACTATGGCTACACCTTC,CAASDWTDYGYTF
-,few,TRBV29-1,TRBJ2-1,TGCAGCGTTGAAGACCCGGGGTACAATGAGCAGTTCTTC,CSVEDPGYNEQFF
-,-,TRBV6-5,TRBJ1-2,TGTGCCAGCAGACTCGACCAGGGAAACTATGGCTACACCTTC,CASRLDQGNYGYTF
TRBD1,few,TRBV7-2,TRBJ2-3,TGTGCCAGCAGCTTAGTAGGGACAGGGGGGGCAGATACGCAGTATTTT,CASSLVGTGGADTQYF
-,-,TRBV5-1,TRBJ2-4,TGCGCCAGCAGCTTGGGAGTGACAATCAACATTCAGTACTTC,CASSLGVTINIQYF
TRBD1,once,TRBV5-6,TRBJ1-2,TGTGCCAGCAGCTTGGGACAGGGGCCTCTCTATGGCTACACCTTC,CASSLGQGPLYGYTF
-,few,TRBV20-1,TRBJ2-1,TGCAGTGCTAGAGGGTCAAGTAATGAGCAGTTCTTC,CSARGSSNEQFF
-,-,TRBV12-5,TRBJ2-2,TGTGCTAGTGGTGGGTCCACCGGGGAGCTGTTTTTT,CASGGSTGELFF
TRBD2,-,TRBV29-1,TRBJ2-5,TGCAGCGTTGCTAAGCGGGGAACTTCGAGGCGCGATGAGCAGTACTTC,CSVAKRGTSRRDEQYF
-,once,TRBV11-2,TRBJ2-2,TGTGCCAGCAGCGGGGCCGGGACTTTAAACACCGGGGAGCTGTTTTTT,CASSGAGTLNTGELFF
TRBD1,-,TRBV12-3/TRBV12-4,TRBJ2-5,TGTGCCGGCAGTCCTAATAACAGGGGGCTGGGGGAGACCCAGTACTTC,CAGSPNNRGLGETQYF
-,-,TRBV20-1,TRBJ2-7,TGCAGTGCTAGAGGACCGGTGACAGACTACGAGCAGTACTTC,CSARGPVTDYEQYF
TRBD2,-,TRBV28,TRBJ2-3,TGTGCCAGCAGTTTATGGGCGGGGGGGCAGGATACGCAGTATTTT,CASSLWAGGQDTQYF
-,-,TRBV15,TRBJ1-5,TGTGCCACCAGCAGCCGGGTCGCTAATCAGCCCCAGCATTTT,CATSSRVANQPQHF
TRBD1,few,TRBV15,TRBJ1-5,TGTGCCACCAGCAGGAATAACAGGGGGCTAAGCAATCAGCCCCAGCATTTT,CATSRNNRGLSNQPQHF
-,-,TRBV25-1,TRBJ1-6,TGTGCCAGCGGGGGTCCGGCGGTGGGCTCACCCCTCCACTTT,CASGGPAVGSPLHF